This record covers a single TCR beta chain. The antigen is undetermined. The same CDR3 also results from other DNA sequences found in this sample. These data belong to a study of shared clonotypes between healthy human individuals. Study in general: CD4 naive and memory got three plates each, CD8 naive two, CD8 memory one. General observations from the study: Lower generation probabilities were found for non-shared clonotypes than for those shared by all four donors.

In the naive CD8 group, cells lacked CD45RO and were positively selected for CCR7, so terminally differentiated effector memory CD45RA+ cells were left out. Profiling relied on immunoSEQ multiplex PCR, and the TCRdb table lists in-frame clones only, not all of them. The top ten clones hold over 1.5% of a sample with about 1.9 million clones, around 95% of them seen once. This CDR3 spans 13 amino acids. Trimming cost V 5 bases and J 4 bases; bases outside gene matches: 4. The germline gives CDR1 MNHEY, CDR2 SMNVEV (reference sequence). The chain joins TRBV27 to TRBJ2-7, with TRBD1 matching 8 bases. The TCR originated in a man between 18 and 29 years old in good health. Some clones in this sample may be carry-over from other donors' samples. Sequencing was performed on naive CD8+ T cells from PBMCs. Here the CDR3 DNA reads TGTGCCAGCAGTAGCAACAGGGGGTACGAGCAGTACTTC. Its translation is CASSSNRGYEQYF.